One sample yielded the 9 T cell receptor beta chains listed below, sequenced in a study of cytomegalovirus exposure and HLA in healthy donors. With 60 Vbeta and 13 Jbeta primers, the PCR was carried out. Using immunoSEQ multiplex PCR, the repertoire was profiled, and TCRdb retains in-frame clones only, with some absent. The sample has about 110,000 clones; about 70% are singletons. The sequenced sample was PBMCs. These receptors originate from a man aged 30 to 39 in good health and CMV-seronegative.

The chain is built from TRBV2 and TRBJ2-1, with TRBD2 identical over 11 bases. The ends lost 6 bases at V and 7 bases at J; junction bases unmatched: 5. Germline loops: CDR1 SNHLY, CDR2 FYNNEI. The CDR3 contains 14 residues. Written as DNA, the CDR3 is TGTGCCAGCAGCCCTAGCGGGAGGAGGAATGAGCAGTTCTTC. This sequence encodes CASSPSGRRNEQFF.

The chain employs TRBV7-6 and TRBJ2-5, with 12 bases fitting TRBD2. V shed 6 bases and J 3 bases; nucleotides not matched to a gene: 5. CDR1 is SGHVS, CDR2 FNYEAQ, per germline. This CDR3 region has 15 residues. This chain's CDR3 is CASRHASGGEETQYF. In DNA, the CDR3 is TGTGCCAGCAGACACGCTAGCGGGGGGGAAGAGACCCAGTACTTC.

This rearrangement joins TRBV2 to TRBJ1-2, with 7 bases fitting TRBD1. Per germline, CDR1 SNHLY and CDR2 FYNNEI. This CDR3 is built from 15 residues. Trimming cost V 7 bases and J 7 bases; bases outside gene matches: 15. The CDR3 region has the DNA TGTGCCAGCATGGCTAGTGGGACAGCTGTTGGTGGCTACACCTTC. It encodes CASMASGTAVGGYTF.

The chain links TRBV19 to TRBJ1-1; D possibly corresponds to TRBD1 (5 bases). This CDR3 contains 13 residues. Germline V gives CDR1 LNHDA, CDR2 SQIVND (reference sequence). The ends were cut back, 5 bases at V and 1 base at J, with 8 bases in the middle. The CDR3 is CASSLQGNTEAFF. As DNA, the CDR3 is TGTGCCAGTAGTCTTCAGGGGAACACTGAAGCTTTCTTT.

V is TRBV9 and J is TRBJ2-1, with TRBD2 matching over 12 bases. In germline, CDR1 is SGDLS, CDR2 YYNGEE. The junction had 8 bases not matched to a gene; V was cut back by 0 bases and J by 7 bases. This CDR3 has 17 residues. The CDR3: CASSVEGLAGTSNEQFF. Here the CDR3 DNA reads TGTGCCAGCAGCGTAGAAGGACTAGCGGGAACGAGTAATGAGCAGTTCTTC.

A remark on this clone: At one boundary the junction diverges from the germline segment, which might be a read error. The rearrangement uses TRBV29-1 and TRBJ2-1; TRBD2 aligns across 12 bases. CDR1 and CDR2 from the germline V gene are SQVTM and ANQGSEA. The CDR3 runs 13 residues. CDR3: CSVEELAGGRSVF. The CDR3 region has the DNA TGCAGCGTTGAAGAGCTAGCGGGAGGGCGCTCGGTCTTC.

V and J are TRBV7-3 and TRBJ2-2; 11 bases are a match to TRBD2. CDR1 is SGHTA and CDR2 is FQGTGA in the germline V gene. This CDR3 has 16 residues. Losses at the gene ends were 4 bases for V and 4 bases for J; bases not matched to a gene: 5. The chain's CDR3 is CASSSETSGITGELFF. CDR3 nucleotide sequence: TGTGCCAGCAGCTCGGAGACTAGCGGGATCACCGGGGAGCTGTTTTTT.

This rearrangement joins TRBV11-3 to TRBJ1-1; D gene unclear. Germline CDR1 SGHNT, CDR2 YENEEA. Trimming stripped 5 bases from V and 0 bases from J, with 7 bases between. The CDR3 has 13 residues. In DNA, the CDR3 is TGTGCCAGCAGCGTACTCATGAACACTGAAGCTTTCTTT. Encoded protein: CASSVLMNTEAFF.

This chain links TRBV5-8 with TRBJ2-1; possible D gene TRBD2, 6 bases. The CDR3 is 15 amino acids. The germline V gene has CDR1 SGHTS and CDR2 YDEGEE. The V end was cut by 4 bases, the J end by 0 bases, with 11 bases between. CDR3 protein: CASSPEGSSYNEQFF. The CDR3 DNA reads as TGTGCCAGCAGCCCGGAGGGTAGCTCCTACAATGAGCAGTTCTTC.